This T cell receptor (beta chain) derives from a study of Graves' ophthalmopathy and Graves' hyperthyroidism. Study outcomes and limitations: Ophthalmopathy progression prediction by the model yielded a sensitivity of 60% to 71% and a specificity of roughly 74%.

Note on this clonotype: Antigen: not known.

Transcripts of RNA were the source for amplifying TCR beta CDR3 regions. Scientists carried out first-round RT-PCR using HTBI primers and then a second-round multiplex PCR. TCRdb re-called the multiplex PCR reads through MiXCR, storing one row per CDR3 protein. This table holds hundreds of thousands of distinct CDR3 sequences, about 41% found once. Germline V gene lookup returns CDR1 KGHDR and CDR2 SFDVKD. This CDR3 is built from 13 residues. The germline V and J ends were trimmed by 1 base and 9 bases, with 9 bases remaining between them. With a duration under 3 months, ophthalmopathy in the donors showed moderate-to-severe activity, CAS ≥3 and NOSPECS ≥4.

The origin of this receptor is an adult man with Graves' ophthalmopathy. Sequenced material: peripheral blood. The chain carries TRBV24-1 and TRBJ2-1; D possibly uses TRBD1 or TRBD2 (5 bases each). CDR3 coding DNA: TGTGCCACCAGTGATTTCAAGAGGGGTGAGCAGTTCTTC. Its translation is CATSDFKRGEQFF.